These 25 T cell receptor beta chains share one sample of origin, sequenced in a study of CD8 T cells in ankylosing spondylitis. Study findings and constraints: Eight highly homologous variants formed a TCR beta motif that appeared characteristic of ankylosing spondylitis blood.

Using its own MiXCR run on the 5' RACE reads, TCRdb lists one record per CDR3 protein. The table records hundreds of thousands of distinct CDR3 sequences, over 15% of them present only once. These receptors' targets are unknown. The sample consisted of blood, either unsorted or a sorted T cell fraction (not recorded which). Receptors were obtained from a male donor with ankylosing spondylitis.

The rearrangement uses TRBV28 and TRBJ1-4; D remains ambiguous. The CDR3 totals 13 residues. From germline, CDR1 is MDHEN and CDR2 SYDVKM. V was clipped by 6 bases and J by 5 bases, with 10 bases between them. The CDR3: CASSPGGNEKLFF. DNA for the CDR3: TGTGCCAGCAGCCCGGGCGGGAATGAAAAACTGTTTTTT.

This clonotype was seen a handful of times. The rearrangement joins TRBV29-1 to TRBJ2-2; 11 positions agree with TRBD2. Germline CDR1 SQVTM, CDR2 ANQGSEA. The CDR3 runs to 17 residues. Trimming removed 4 bases from V and 5 bases from J; junction bases left unmatched: 12. The CDR3 sequence is CSVGLLAGARGTGELFF. The CDR3 DNA reads TGCAGCGTTGGATTACTAGCGGGGGCCCGGGGAACCGGGGAGCTGTTTTTT.

The CDR3 sequence is CSARTWGANVLTF. For the CDR3, the DNA is TGCAGTGCTAGAACTTGGGGGGCCAACGTCCTGACTTTC. V is TRBV20-1 and J is TRBJ2-6; no clear D gene. The germline V gene encodes CDR1 DFQATT and CDR2 SNEGSKA (reference sequence). V lost 2 bases to trimming and J lost 4 bases, with 6 bases between them. The CDR3 is made up of 13 amino acids.

This clonotype was seen more than once but under ten times. This rearrangement joins TRBV6-1 to TRBJ1-3; possibly TRBD1 for D (5 bases). Germline CDR1 and CDR2: MNHNS and SASEGT. This CDR3 contains 16 residues. Between the trimmed V and J ends, which lost 6 bases and 3 bases, there was a span of 18 bases. CDR3 DNA sequence: TGTGCCAGCAGCCCGGGCGCAGGGACTAGTGGAAACACCATATATTTT. It encodes CASSPGAGTSGNTIYF.

This clonotype was observed a few times. The gene calls are TRBV7-2 and TRBJ2-3; TRBD2 agrees at 9 bases. Unmatched junction bases numbered 8, after V lost 4 bases and J lost 3 bases. The germline V gene has CDR1 SGHTA and CDR2 FQGNSA. This CDR3 comprises 16 residues. CDR3 sequence reads: CASSSPGLAGTDTQYF. The CDR3 DNA reads as TGTGCCAGCAGCTCCCCGGGACTAGCTGGTACAGATACGCAGTATTTT. The full variable domain, rest sourced from reference TRBV7-2 and TRBJ2-3, is GAGVSQSPSNKVTEKGKDVELRCDPISGHTALYWYRQSLGQGLEFLIYFQGNSAPDKSGLPSDRFSAERTGGSVSTLTIQRTQQEDSAVYLCASSSPGLAGTDTQYFGPGTRLTVL.

The chain has TRBV7-8 and TRBJ2-5; D is unresolved. The CDR3 is 12 amino acids. Germline CDR1 and CDR2: SGHVS and FQNEAQ. V was cut by 4 bases and J by 4 bases, with 7 bases left in between. CDR3 nucleotide sequence: TGTGCCAGCAGCTCACCCAGAGAGACCCAGTACTTC. It is translated as CASSSPRETQYF.

Details on this clonotype: The junction shows a germline mismatch at one end, possibly a read error. This chain links TRBV6-1 with TRBJ1-3, with 7 positions matching TRBD1. Looked up from germline, CDR1 is MNHNS and CDR2 is SASEGT. The CDR3 spans 15 residues. In DNA, the CDR3 is TGTGCCAGCAGCGAAGACAGGGCATCTGGAAACACCATATATTTT. Protein: CASSEDRASGNTIYF.

This clonotype turned up a few times. This chain links TRBV3-1 with TRBJ2-3; D uncertain. The CDR3 extends over 13 amino acids. CDR1 and CDR2 from the germline V gene are LGHDT and YNNKEL (reference sequence). V was pared by 2 bases and J by 2 bases, with 5 bases between. In DNA form, the CDR3 reads TGTGCCAGCAGCCAACCACCCACAGATACGCAGTATTTT. Its protein is CASSQPPTDTQYF.

V gene TRBV7-2 combines with J gene TRBJ1-2; D is perhaps TRBD1 (5 bases). Germline V gene lookup returns CDR1 SGHTA and CDR2 FQGNSA. Trimming stripped 4 bases from V and 2 bases from J, with 11 bases between. The CDR3 totals 14 residues. As DNA, the CDR3 is TGTGCCAGCAGCTCGCCTGACAGAAACTATGGCTACACCTTC. Encoded protein: CASSSPDRNYGYTF.

This clonotype was recorded a few times. V usage is TRBV7-9 and J usage is TRBJ1-5; possible D gene TRBD1, 6 bases. V was shortened by 5 bases and J by 0 bases, with 8 bases between the two germline ends. Germline V gene data show CDR1 as SEHNR and CDR2 as FQNEAQ (reference sequence). The CDR3 totals 14 residues. DNA for the CDR3: TGTGCCAGCAGCCGACAGGATAGCAATCAGCCCCAGCATTTT. It specifies CASSRQDSNQPQHF. The variable domain in full, with the rest retrieved from reference TRBV7-9 and TRBJ1-5, is DTGVSQNPRHKITKRGQNVTFRCDPISEHNRLYWYRQTLGQGPEFLTYFQNEAQLEKSRLLSDRFSAERPKGSFSTLEIQRTEQGDSAMYLCASSRQDSNQPQHFGDGTRLSIL.

This chain connects TRBV13 to TRBJ1-2, with a possible D match to TRBD1 (5 bases). Per the germline V gene, CDR1 is PRHDT and CDR2 is FYEKMQ (reference sequence). The CDR3 loop spans 19 amino acids. V lost 5 bases, J lost 0 bases, and 25 bases lay in between. CDR3 residues: CASSTPRGAGRDSNYGYTF. The DNA of the CDR3 is TGTGCCAGCAGCACCCCCCGGGGTGCAGGTCGGGACTCTAACTATGGCTACACCTTC.

The chain has TRBV11-2 and TRBJ2-2; 8 positions match TRBD1. The length of the CDR3 is 13 residues. Germline trimming cut 7 bases from V and 5 bases from J; bases unmatched to any gene: 3. Germline assignment: CDR1 SGHAT and CDR2 FQNNGV. The DNA of the CDR3 is TGTGCCAGCACGGGACAGGTTACCGGGGAGCTGTTTTTT. Its translation is CASTGQVTGELFF.

This chain joins TRBV2 and TRBJ1-1, with TRBD1 as a possible D gene (6 bases). The germline V gene has CDR1 SNHLY and CDR2 FYNNEI. Trimming removed 6 bases at V and 5 bases at J, with 7 bases between. The CDR3 loop spans 11 amino acids. CDR3 in amino acids: CASRGQTEAFF. CDR3 coding DNA: TGTGCCAGCAGAGGACAGACTGAAGCTTTCTTT.

V and J are TRBV7-1 and TRBJ1-2; TRBD1 matches 7 bases. TRBV7-1 is placed among ORFs of uncertain function. Trimming took 3 bases from V and 2 from J; bases not matched to a gene: 27. The CDR3 totals 22 residues. The CDR3 is CASSSYRRRDERGPLGNYGYTF. The CDR3 region has the DNA TGTGCCAGCAGCTCCTACCGCAGACGGGACGAGAGGGGGCCCCTAGGAAACTATGGCTACACCTTC.

V gene TRBV19 combines with J gene TRBJ2-7; D is ambiguous. Trimming took 8 bases from V and 3 from J, leaving 11 bases between them. The germline V gene has CDR1 LNHDA and CDR2 SQIVND (reference sequence). This CDR3 region has 12 residues. Here the CDR3 reads CASGPRNYEQYF. The CDR3 DNA reads TGTGCCAGTGGACCTAGAAACTACGAGCAGTACTTC.

V and J are TRBV4-2 and TRBJ2-5; D is perhaps TRBD2 (5 bases). CDR1 and CDR2 from the germline V gene are LGHNA and YNFKEQ. CDR3 length: 15 residues. Trimming left V 4 bases short and J 0 bases short, with 12 bases between. The CDR3 DNA reads TGTGCCAGCAGCCCACAGAGCGGACACCAAGAGACCCAGTACTTC. The encoded protein is CASSPQSGHQETQYF.

This clonotype has a handful of counts. The chain links TRBV12-3 or TRBV12-4 to TRBJ1-3, with a weak D call TRBD1 (5 bases). The V and J ends lost 6 bases and 0 bases respectively, with 9 bases between them. The CDR3 is 14 residues long. The CDR3 bases are TGTGCCAGCAGGACAGATACCTCTGGAAACACCATATATTTT. Its protein is CASRTDTSGNTIYF.

On this clonotype itself: A read error is possible here, since a much larger clone lies one base away. The J gene is TRBJ1-1, the V gene TRBV12-3 or TRBV12-4; possibly TRBD1 for D (5 bases). The CDR3 consists of 14 residues. V dropped 3 bases and J dropped 10 bases, with 18 bases sitting between them. CDR3 bases: TGTGCCAGCAGTTTTGCCCGACAGACCCGTGGAGCTTTCTTT. It is translated as CASSFARQTRGAFF.

This clonotype was counted a few times. The chain uses TRBV7-9 and TRBJ1-1; TRBD1 matches 8 bases. Germline loops: CDR1 SEHNR, CDR2 FQNEAQ (reference sequence). There are 17 residues in the CDR3. V was pared by 2 bases and J by 6 bases, with 14 bases of the junction left unmatched. CDR3 sequence (DNA): TGTGCCAGCAGCTTAAGGGGTGGTCAGGGGGCTTTTGCTGAAGCTTTCTTT. This codes for CASSLRGGQGAFAEAFF.

This clonotype was found many times. The chain couples TRBV29-1 to TRBJ2-3, with D possibly being TRBD1 (5 bases). The ends were cut back, 5 bases at V and 0 bases at J, with 9 bases in the middle. There are 13 residues in the CDR3. Germline CDR1 reads SQVTM; CDR2 reads ANQGSEA. CDR3 nucleotide sequence: TGCAGCGTTTCGCCAGGGAGCACAGATACGCAGTATTTT. As protein: CSVSPGSTDTQYF.

CDR3 residues: CASSRVGGMVGYQETQYF. CDR3 sequence (DNA): TGTGCCAGCAGCCGCGTAGGGGGAATGGTGGGTTACCAAGAGACCCAGTACTTC. The rearrangement links TRBV27 to TRBJ2-5; the D gene is possibly TRBD1 (6 bases). The CDR3 has 18 amino acids. Trimming removed 6 bases from V and 0 bases from J, with 23 bases in between. In germline, CDR1 is MNHEY, CDR2 SMNVEV (reference sequence).

This CDR3 is CASRLLTSGRTDTQYF. CDR3 nucleotides: TGTGCCAGCCGGCTACTGACTAGCGGGAGAACAGATACGCAGTATTTT. V and J are TRBV7-2 and TRBJ2-3, with 12 bases matching TRBD2. Per the germline V gene, CDR1 is SGHTA and CDR2 is FQGNSA. V dropped 8 bases and J dropped 3; count of bases not matched to a gene: 9. This CDR3 is built from 16 residues. Combining the CDR3 with reference TRBV7-2 and TRBJ2-3 gives the whole variable domain GAGVSQSPSNKVTEKGKDVELRCDPISGHTALYWYRQSLGQGLEFLIYFQGNSAPDKSGLPSDRFSAERTGGSVSTLTIQRTQQEDSAVYLCASRLLTSGRTDTQYFGPGTRLTVL.

This chain joins TRBV15 and TRBJ1-2; the D gene is possibly TRBD1 (6 bases). The CDR3 loop spans 13 amino acids. The germline V and J ends were trimmed by 0 bases and 10 bases, with 12 bases remaining between them. Germline V lookup: CDR1 LNHNV, CDR2 YYDKDF (reference sequence). The CDR3 loop reads CATSRDVRGDYTF. Written as DNA, the CDR3 is TGTGCCACCAGCAGAGATGTCAGGGGTGACTACACCTTC.

This clonotype was counted many times. The chain has TRBV15 and TRBJ2-1, with D maybe TRBD2 (5 bases). This CDR3 is built from 15 residues. Trimming pared 5 bases from V and 0 bases from J, leaving 11 bases between. Germline V gene sequence: CDR1 LNHNV, CDR2 YYDKDF (reference sequence). In DNA form, the CDR3 reads TGTGCCACCAGCGGCACTAGGAGCTCCTACAATGAGCAGTTCTTC. This sequence encodes CATSGTRSSYNEQFF.

This clonotype showed up just a few times. This chain links TRBV28 with TRBJ2-1; D is unclear. CDR3 length: 13 amino acids. Trimming shortened V by 5 bases and J by 10 bases, and 15 bases separated the two germline ends. The germline V gene encodes CDR1 MDHEN and CDR2 SYDVKM. This chain's CDR3 is CASSPPRPAEQFF. The CDR3 DNA reads as TGTGCCAGCAGTCCCCCCCGGCCCGCGGAGCAGTTCTTC.